These 9 T cell receptor beta chains came from one sample sequenced in a study of beta chain features in type 1 diabetes. As every portion of the isolated RNA was reverse transcribed, the sequencing read expressed TCRB transcripts. Here immunoSEQ multiplex PCR was the method, and the copy in TCRdb shows in-frame clones only, minus some. The sample contains 850,000 to 900,000 clones, 15% to 20% of which appear only once. Sequenced sample: naive CD4+ T cells from blood. The receptors stem from a young woman in good health.

The CDR3 loop is CASSDRGTGIVQPQHF. CDR3 nucleotide sequence: TGTGCCAGCAGTGATCGGGGGACAGGGATTGTTCAGCCCCAGCATTTT. The rearrangement joins TRBV28 to TRBJ1-5, with 9 bases lining up with TRBD1. From germline, CDR1 is MDHEN and CDR2 SYDVKM. This CDR3 region has 16 residues. V gave up 5 bases and J gave up 6 bases; unmatched junction bases: 11.

This clone was found a few times. This chain uses TRBV15 with TRBJ1-2, with 10 bases aligning to TRBD1. The CDR3 is made up of 17 amino acids. V trimming: 4 bases; J trimming: 5 bases; junction bases outside the gene matches: 13. CDR1 and CDR2 from the germline V gene are LNHNV and YYDKDF (reference sequence). CDR3 region: CATSTGTGATRRYGYTF. The CDR3 DNA reads as TGTGCCACCAGCACAGGGACAGGGGCCACGAGGAGGTATGGCTACACCTTC. The complete variable domain, with remaining parts taken from reference TRBV15 and TRBJ1-2, reads DAMVIQNPRYQVTQFGKPVTLSCSQTLNHNVMYWYQQKSSQAPKLLFHYYDKDFNNEADTPDNFQSRRPNTSFCFLDIRSPGLGDTAMYLCATSTGTGATRRYGYTFGSGTRLTVV.

CDR3 coding DNA: TGCGCCAGCAGCCAATTTCCCCGCAATGAGCAGTTCTTC. It yields the protein CASSQFPRNEQFF. The chain links TRBV4-1 to TRBJ2-1, with unresolved D. The CDR3 has 13 residues. Germline-derived CDR1 and CDR2 are MGHRA and YSYEKL. Trimming took off 2 bases at V and 6 bases at J, with 8 bases between the two ends.

This clone showed up just a few times. The J gene is TRBJ2-7, the V gene TRBV7-9; possible D gene TRBD1, 6 bases. Germline V lookup: CDR1 SEHNR, CDR2 FQNEAQ (reference sequence). The V end was cut by 5 bases, the J end by 2 bases, with 22 bases between. CDR3 size: 17 residues. The CDR3 sequence: CASSPTGSPGHPYEQYF. For the CDR3, the DNA is TGTGCCAGCAGCCCAACAGGGTCGCCGGGACACCCCTACGAGCAGTACTTC.

The chain uses TRBV25-1 and TRBJ2-2; perhaps D is TRBD1 or TRBD2 (5 bases each). V shed 5 bases and J shed 0 bases, with 16 bases lying between them. Germline CDR1 MGHDK, CDR2 SYGVNS. This CDR3 comprises 17 residues. The CDR3 DNA follows: TGTGCCAGCAGTACCCCCGAGGGGCTACCGAACACCGGGGAGCTGTTTTTT. Protein sequence: CASSTPEGLPNTGELFF. The full variable domain, in which reference TRBV25-1 and TRBJ2-2 provide the parts outside the CDR3, is EADIYQTPRYLVIGTGKKITLECSQTMGHDKMYWYQQDPGMELHLIHYSYGVNSTEKGDLSSESTVSRIRTEHFPLTLESARPSHTSQYLCASSTPEGLPNTGELFFGEGSRLTVL.

This rearrangement joins TRBV19 to TRBJ2-1; 9 positions match TRBD2. The CDR3 is 15 amino acids. V trimming: 3 bases; J trimming: 7 bases; junction bases outside the gene matches: 7. Germline CDR1 LNHDA, CDR2 SQIVND (reference sequence). The CDR3 loop is CASSILAGAGNEQFF. DNA of the CDR3: TGTGCCAGTAGTATTTTAGCGGGAGCTGGAAATGAGCAGTTCTTC.

The chain recombines TRBV28 with TRBJ2-6; D ambiguous. Germline values: CDR1 MDHEN, CDR2 SYDVKM. The length of the CDR3 is 16 residues. V lost 6 bases and J lost 1, with 13 bases in between. CDR3 in DNA: TGTGCCAGCAGCCCGGAGCAGATATCTGGGGCCAACGTCCTGACTTTC. Amino acid sequence: CASSPEQISGANVLTF.

This clone showed up just a few times. The junction departs from germline at one end; a sequencing error may be responsible. The chain has TRBV6-1 and TRBJ2-1; 10 bases fit TRBD2. Germline V gene lookup returns CDR1 MNHNS and CDR2 SASEGT. This CDR3 spans 16 amino acids. CDR3 protein: CAISGTSGNSYNEQFF. In DNA form, the CDR3 reads TGTGCCATCAGTGGTACTAGCGGGAATTCCTACAATGAGCAGTTCTTC.

There are a few counts of this clone. This chain connects TRBV25-1 to TRBJ2-6; D possibly corresponds to TRBD1 (5 bases). CDR3 size: 16 residues. Germline values: CDR1 MGHDK, CDR2 SYGVNS. Trimming removed 2 bases from V and 1 base from J, with 9 bases in between. The DNA of the CDR3 is TGTGCCAGCAGTGAAATAAGGGGATCTGGGGCCAACGTCCTGACTTTC. Translated, it gives CASSEIRGSGANVLTF.